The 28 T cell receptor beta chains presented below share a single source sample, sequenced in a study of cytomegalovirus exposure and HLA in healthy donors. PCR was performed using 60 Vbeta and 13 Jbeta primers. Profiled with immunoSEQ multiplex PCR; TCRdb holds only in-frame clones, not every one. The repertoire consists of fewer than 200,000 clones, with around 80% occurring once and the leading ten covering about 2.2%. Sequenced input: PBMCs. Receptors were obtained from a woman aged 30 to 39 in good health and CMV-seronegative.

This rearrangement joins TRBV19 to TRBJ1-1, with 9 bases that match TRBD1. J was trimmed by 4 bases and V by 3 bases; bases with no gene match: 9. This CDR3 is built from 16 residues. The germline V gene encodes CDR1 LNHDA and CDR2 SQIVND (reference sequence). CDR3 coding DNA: TGTGCCAGTAGTATCCCCACAGGGGGCTCGAGCACTGAAGCTTTCTTT. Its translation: CASSIPTGGSSTEAFF.

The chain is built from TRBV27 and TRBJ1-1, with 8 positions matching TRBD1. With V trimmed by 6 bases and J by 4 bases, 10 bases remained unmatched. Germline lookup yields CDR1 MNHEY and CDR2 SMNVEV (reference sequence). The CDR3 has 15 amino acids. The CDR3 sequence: CASSPGGREVTEAFF. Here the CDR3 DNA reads TGTGCCAGCAGCCCAGGGGGCAGGGAGGTCACTGAAGCTTTCTTT.

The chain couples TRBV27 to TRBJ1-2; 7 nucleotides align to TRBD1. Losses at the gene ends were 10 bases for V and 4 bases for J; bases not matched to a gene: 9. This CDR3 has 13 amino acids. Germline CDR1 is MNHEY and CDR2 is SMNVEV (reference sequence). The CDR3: CATSSGQLYGYTF. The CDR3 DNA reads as TGTGCCACCTCATCGGGACAGCTCTATGGCTACACCTTC.

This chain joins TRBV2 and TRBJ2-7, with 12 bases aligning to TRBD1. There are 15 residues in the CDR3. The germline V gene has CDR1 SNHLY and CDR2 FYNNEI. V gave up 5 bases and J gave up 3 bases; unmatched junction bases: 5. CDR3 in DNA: TGTGCCAGCAGTCGGGACAGGGGGCAATTCTACGAGCAGTACTTC. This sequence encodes CASSRDRGQFYEQYF.

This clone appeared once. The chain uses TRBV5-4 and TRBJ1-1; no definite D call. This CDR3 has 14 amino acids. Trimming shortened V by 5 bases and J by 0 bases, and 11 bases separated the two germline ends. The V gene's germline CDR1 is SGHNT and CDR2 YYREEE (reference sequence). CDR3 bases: TGTGCCAGCAGTCAAGACACCATGAACACTGAAGCTTTCTTT. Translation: CASSQDTMNTEAFF.

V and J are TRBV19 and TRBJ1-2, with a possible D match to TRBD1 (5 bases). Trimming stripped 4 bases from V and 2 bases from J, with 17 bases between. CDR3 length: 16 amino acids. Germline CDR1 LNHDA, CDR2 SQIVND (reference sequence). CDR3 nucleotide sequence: TGTGCCAGTAGTAACCCCGTGGCCGCAGGGAACTATGGCTACACCTTC. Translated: CASSNPVAAGNYGYTF.

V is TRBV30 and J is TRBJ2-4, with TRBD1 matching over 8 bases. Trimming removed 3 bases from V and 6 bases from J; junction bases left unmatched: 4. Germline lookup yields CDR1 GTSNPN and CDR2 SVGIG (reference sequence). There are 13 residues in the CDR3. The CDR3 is CAWSDRGGNIQYF. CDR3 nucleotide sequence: TGTGCCTGGAGCGACAGGGGAGGAAACATTCAGTACTTC.

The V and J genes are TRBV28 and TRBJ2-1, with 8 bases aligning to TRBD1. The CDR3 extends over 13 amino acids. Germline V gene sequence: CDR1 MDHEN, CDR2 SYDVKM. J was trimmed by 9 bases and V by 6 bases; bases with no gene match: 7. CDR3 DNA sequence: TGTGCCAGCAGGGCTCAGGGGGCCACTGAGCAGTTCTTC. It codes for CASRAQGATEQFF.

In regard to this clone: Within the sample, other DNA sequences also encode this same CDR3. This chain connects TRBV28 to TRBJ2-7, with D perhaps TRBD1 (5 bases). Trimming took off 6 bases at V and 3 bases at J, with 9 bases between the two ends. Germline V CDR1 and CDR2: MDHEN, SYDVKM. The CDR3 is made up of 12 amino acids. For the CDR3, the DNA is TGTGCCAGCAGGGAGACAGTCTACGAGCAGTACTTC. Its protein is CASRETVYEQYF.

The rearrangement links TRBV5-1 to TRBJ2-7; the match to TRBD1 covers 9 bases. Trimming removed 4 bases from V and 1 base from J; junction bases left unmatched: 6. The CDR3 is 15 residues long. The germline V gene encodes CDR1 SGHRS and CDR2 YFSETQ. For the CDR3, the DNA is TGCGCCAGCAGCCAACCGGGACAGGGATCCTACGAGCAGTACTTC. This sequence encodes CASSQPGQGSYEQYF.

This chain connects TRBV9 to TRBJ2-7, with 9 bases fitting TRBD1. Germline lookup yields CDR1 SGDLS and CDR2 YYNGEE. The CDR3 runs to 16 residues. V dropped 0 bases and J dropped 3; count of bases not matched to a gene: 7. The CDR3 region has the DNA TGTGCCAGCAGCGTAGGCCCCGTGGGACAGGGCTACGAGCAGTACTTC. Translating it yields CASSVGPVGQGYEQYF.

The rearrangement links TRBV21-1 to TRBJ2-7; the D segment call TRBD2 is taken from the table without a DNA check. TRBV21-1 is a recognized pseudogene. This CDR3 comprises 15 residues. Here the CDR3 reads CASSKVASGLSEQYF. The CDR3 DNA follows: TGTGCCAGCAGCAAAGTGGCTAGCGGGTTGTCAGAGCAGTACTTC.

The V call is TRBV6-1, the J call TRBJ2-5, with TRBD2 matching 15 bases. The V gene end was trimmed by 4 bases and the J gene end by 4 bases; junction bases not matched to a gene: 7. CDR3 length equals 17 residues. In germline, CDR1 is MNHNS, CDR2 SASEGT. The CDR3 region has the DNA TGTGCCAGCAGTGCGGGGAGGACTAGCGGGGGGGTAGAGACCCAGTACTTC. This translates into CASSAGRTSGGVETQYF.

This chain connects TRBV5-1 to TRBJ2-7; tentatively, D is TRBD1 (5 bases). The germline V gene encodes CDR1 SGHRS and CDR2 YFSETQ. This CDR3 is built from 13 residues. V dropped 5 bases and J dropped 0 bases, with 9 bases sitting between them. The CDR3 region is CASSKDTSYEQYF. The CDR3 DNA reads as TGCGCCAGCAGTAAGGACACCTCCTACGAGCAGTACTTC.

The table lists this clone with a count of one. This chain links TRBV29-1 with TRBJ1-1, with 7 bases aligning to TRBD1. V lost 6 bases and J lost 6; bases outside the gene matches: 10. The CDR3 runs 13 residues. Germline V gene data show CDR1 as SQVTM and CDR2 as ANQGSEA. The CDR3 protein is CSVADRVLSEAFF. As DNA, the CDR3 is TGCAGCGTAGCCGACAGGGTTTTGTCTGAAGCTTTCTTT.

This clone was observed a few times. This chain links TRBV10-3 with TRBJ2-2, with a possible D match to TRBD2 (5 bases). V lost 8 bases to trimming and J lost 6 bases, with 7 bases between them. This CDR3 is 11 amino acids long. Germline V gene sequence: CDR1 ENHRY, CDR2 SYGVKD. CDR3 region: CAIEGSGELFF. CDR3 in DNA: TGTGCCATCGAGGGATCCGGGGAGCTGTTTTTT.

The CDR3 reads CASRPRQGPYEKLFF. The CDR3 DNA reads TGTGCCAGCAGGCCGAGACAGGGTCCCTATGAAAAACTGTTTTTT. The chain employs TRBV6-5 and TRBJ1-4; 7 positions agree with TRBD1. V shed 6 bases and J 6 bases; nucleotides not matched to a gene: 10. The germline V gene encodes CDR1 MNHEY and CDR2 SVGAGI. The CDR3 consists of 15 residues.

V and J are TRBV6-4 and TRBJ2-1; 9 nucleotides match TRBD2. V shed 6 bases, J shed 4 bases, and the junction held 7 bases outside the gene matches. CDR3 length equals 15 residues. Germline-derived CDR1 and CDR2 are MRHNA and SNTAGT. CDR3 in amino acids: CASSAGLADYNEQFF. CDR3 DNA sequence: TGTGCCAGCAGCGCGGGACTAGCTGATTACAATGAGCAGTTCTTC.

CDR3 region: CASRPTSSRPTDTQYF. In nucleotides, the CDR3 is TGTGCCAGCAGGCCAACTAGCTCGAGACCCACAGATACGCAGTATTTT. The genes are TRBV13 and TRBJ2-3; D possibly corresponds to TRBD2 (6 bases). Germline-derived CDR1 and CDR2 are PRHDT and FYEKMQ (reference sequence). This CDR3 has 16 residues. Trimming left V 6 bases short and J 2 bases short, with 18 bases between.

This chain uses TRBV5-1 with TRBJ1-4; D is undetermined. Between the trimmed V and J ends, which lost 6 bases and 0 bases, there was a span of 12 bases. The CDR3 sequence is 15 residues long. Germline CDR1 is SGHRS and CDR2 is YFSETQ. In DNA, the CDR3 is TGCGCCAGCACCCCGCCAGCGACAACTAATGAAAAACTGTTTTTT. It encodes CASTPPATTNEKLFF.

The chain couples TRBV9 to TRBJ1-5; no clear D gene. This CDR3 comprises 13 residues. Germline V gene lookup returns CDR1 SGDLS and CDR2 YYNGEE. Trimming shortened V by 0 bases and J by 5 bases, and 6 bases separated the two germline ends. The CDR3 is CASSVAPDQPQHF. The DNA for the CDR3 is TGTGCCAGCAGCGTAGCTCCTGATCAGCCCCAGCATTTT.

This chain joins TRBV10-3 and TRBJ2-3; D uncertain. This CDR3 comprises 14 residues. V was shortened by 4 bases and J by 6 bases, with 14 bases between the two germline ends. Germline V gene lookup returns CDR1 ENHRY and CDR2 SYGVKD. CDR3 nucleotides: TGTGCCATCAGTGTAGCATTGAACGCCGATACGCAGTATTTT. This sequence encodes CAISVALNADTQYF.

CDR3 coding DNA: TGTGCCAGCAGCTCAACCGGGGGGTACGGGGAGCTGTTTTTT. Translating gives CASSSTGGYGELFF. The rearrangement uses TRBV7-2 and TRBJ2-2, with 7 bases lining up with TRBD2. The CDR3 runs 14 residues. Germline V gives CDR1 SGHTA, CDR2 FQGNSA. V shed 4 bases, J shed 7 bases, and the junction held 6 bases outside the gene matches.

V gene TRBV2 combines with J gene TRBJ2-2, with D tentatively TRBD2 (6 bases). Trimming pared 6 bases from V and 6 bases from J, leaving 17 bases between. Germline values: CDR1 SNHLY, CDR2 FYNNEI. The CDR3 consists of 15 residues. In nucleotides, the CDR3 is TGTGCCAGCAGGTTGGAGGGGCGAAAGTCCGGGGAGCTGTTTTTT. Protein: CASRLEGRKSGELFF.

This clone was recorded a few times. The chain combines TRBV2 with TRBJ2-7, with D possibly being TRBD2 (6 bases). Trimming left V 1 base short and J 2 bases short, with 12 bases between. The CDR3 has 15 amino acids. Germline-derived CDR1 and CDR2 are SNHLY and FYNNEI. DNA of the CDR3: TGTGCCAGCAGTGAAGGTCGACCGGGAGCCTACGAGCAGTACTTC. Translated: CASSEGRPGAYEQYF.

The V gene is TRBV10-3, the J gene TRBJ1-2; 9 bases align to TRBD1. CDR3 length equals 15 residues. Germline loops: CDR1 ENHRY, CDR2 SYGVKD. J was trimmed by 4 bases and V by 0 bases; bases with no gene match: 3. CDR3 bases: TGTGCCATCAGTGAGTCGACAGGGGGTACCTATGGCTACACCTTC. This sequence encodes CAISESTGGTYGYTF.

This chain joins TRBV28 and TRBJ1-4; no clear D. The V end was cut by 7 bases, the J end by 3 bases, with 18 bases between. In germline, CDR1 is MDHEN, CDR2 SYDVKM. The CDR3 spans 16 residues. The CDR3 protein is CASKSPSSAPNEKLFF. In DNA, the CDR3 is TGTGCCAGCAAATCCCCCAGTTCCGCTCCTAATGAAAAACTGTTTTTT.

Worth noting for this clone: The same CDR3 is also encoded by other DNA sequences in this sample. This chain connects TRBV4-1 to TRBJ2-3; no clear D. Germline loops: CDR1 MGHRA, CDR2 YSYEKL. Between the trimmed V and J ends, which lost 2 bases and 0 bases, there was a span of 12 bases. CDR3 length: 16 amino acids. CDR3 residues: CASSQLSGPSTDTQYF. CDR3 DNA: TGCGCCAGCAGCCAACTATCTGGGCCTAGCACAGATACGCAGTATTTT.